This T cell receptor beta chain comes out of a study of blood T cell repertoires in COVID-19. Study details: T cells, B-cell-depleted T cells, or PBMCs provided the cDNA or gDNA that served as material.

The authors' processing: Nucleated cell counts were estimated from reference gene primer amplification. The repertoire was sequenced with immunoSEQ multiplex PCR; TCRdb's copy has only in-frame clones and lacks some. The D gene and trimming were derived from the DNA, and the V and J assignments and clone size from that table. The data hold approximately 200,000 clones, with approximately 86% observed a single time. Trimming took off 1 base at V and 8 bases at J, with 11 bases between the two ends. This CDR3 region has 13 residues. Germline loops: CDR1 SGHNT, CDR2 YENEEA. This clone was detected a few times.

This receptor was identified in a woman aged 25 to 45 with active or convalescent COVID-19. The chain is built from TRBV11-3 and TRBJ1-1, with D maybe TRBD1 (5 bases). Source material: peripheral blood. CDR3 sequence: CASSLAPGMEAFF. For the CDR3, the DNA is TGTGCCAGCAGCTTAGCCCCAGGGATGGAAGCTTTCTTT.